The rows below give T cell receptor beta chains drawn from one sample of a study of blood T cell repertoires in COVID-19. Using immunoSEQ multiplex PCR, the repertoire was profiled, and TCRdb retains in-frame clones only, with some absent. The sample lists a few hundred thousand clones, 90% occurring once. The sample was PBMCs or T cells enriched from blood (not recorded which). The source is a man aged 18 to 35 who had recovered from COVID-19. CDR3s include the opening cysteine and the closing phenylalanine or tryptophan. D genes are given only for firm matches. Part of the rows lack a size; the others show once, few, many or a class for expanded clones.

d_call	clone_size	v_call	j_call	cdr3_length	cdr3_nt	cdr3_aa
.	.	TRBV7-2	TRBJ1-5	16	TGTGCCAGCAGCTTAGCGCCCTCGGGTAGCAATCAGCCCCAGCATTTT	CASSLAPSGSNQPQHF
TRBD2	.	TRBV5-4	TRBJ2-1	15	TGTGCCAGCAGCTGGGGGACTAGCGGGGACAATGAGCAGTTCTTC	CASSWGTSGDNEQFF
.	.	TRBV5-1	TRBJ2-7	12	TGCGCCAGCAGCCCGGACACGTTCGGGCAGTACTTC	CASSPDTFGQYF
.	.	TRBV5-6	TRBJ1-6	19	TGTGCCAGCAGCCCCATTTCCCCAGGGCCGAGCTCCTATAATTCACCCCTCCACTTT	CASSPISPGPSSYNSPLHF
TRBD2	.	TRBV7-3	TRBJ2-1	15	TGTGCCAGCAGCTTCCGTTCTAGCGGGACCAATGAGCAGTTCTTC	CASSFRSSGTNEQFF
.	once	TRBV10-2	TRBJ1-3	14	TGCGCCAGCGTAGAACAGGTGGCTGGAAACACCATATATTTT	CASVEQVAGNTIYF
.	.	TRBV28	TRBJ1-4	17	TGTGCCAGCAGTTTAGTCGGTGGGCGTGGAACTAATGAAAAACTGTTTTTT	CASSLVGGRGTNEKLFF
.	few	TRBV6-5	TRBJ2-3	13	TGTGCCAGCGGGCGGACTAGCACAGATACGCAGTATTTT	CASGRTSTDTQYF
.	.	TRBV27	TRBJ1-6	15	TGTGCCAGCTCCGGGACATCAGAAAGTAATTCACCCCTCCACTTT	CASSGTSESNSPLHF
TRBD1	few	TRBV3-1/TRBV3-2	TRBJ2-1	15	TGTGCCAGCAGCCCCGCTGACAGGGCTTACAATGAGCAGTTCTTC	CASSPADRAYNEQFF
TRBD1	.	TRBV6-5	TRBJ2-7	14	TGTGCCAGCAGCTTAGACAGGGGGCACTACGAGCAGTACTTC	CASSLDRGHYEQYF
TRBD1	.	TRBV10-3	TRBJ2-1	15	TGTGCCATCAGTGAGTCGACCAGGGGGCGACTTGAGCAGTTCTTC	CAISESTRGRLEQFF
TRBD1	.	TRBV11-2	TRBJ1-1	12	TGTGCCAGCAGCACACAGGGGGGTGGGGCTTTCTTT	CASSTQGGGAFF
.	.	TRBV19	TRBJ2-3	11	TGTGCCAGTAGTTCAGGGGATACGCAGTATTTT	CASSSGDTQYF
TRBD1	.	TRBV7-9	TRBJ2-1	17	TGTGCCAGCAGCTTAGCGTGGGGACAGGGCAGTTCGGGTGAGCAGTTCTTC	CASSLAWGQGSSGEQFF
TRBD1	.	TRBV5-6	TRBJ1-2	15	TGTGCCAGCAGTATTTTAGGGGGCGCGTGGGATGGCTACACCTTC	CASSILGGAWDGYTF
TRBD1	.	TRBV29-1	TRBJ2-7	13	TGCAGCGAACCCCGGGACAGGGCCTACGAGCAGTACTTC	CSEPRDRAYEQYF
TRBD1	.	TRBV27	TRBJ1-5	14	TGTGCCAGCAGTGCACAGGGGGCGGTCCAGCCCCAGCATTTT	CASSAQGAVQPQHF
.	.	TRBV5-1	TRBJ1-3	16	TGCGCCAGCAGCTTGGAAGGCGGCCGAAGCGGAAACACCATATATTTT	CASSLEGGRSGNTIYF
TRBD2	many	TRBV7-8	TRBJ2-3	20	TGTGCCAGCAGTTATCTTTGGACTAGCGGGGGGCATAAAGAGGCAGATACGCAGTATTTT	CASSYLWTSGGHKEADTQYF
TRBD2	.	TRBV10-2	TRBJ2-3	17	TGCGCCAGCAGTGCCCTCGGACTAGCGTATGGCACAGATACGCAGTATTTT	CASSALGLAYGTDTQYF
.	.	TRBV3-1/TRBV3-2	TRBJ1-1	14	TGTGCCAGCAGCCAAGATGATAGGCAGGACAAAGCTTTCTTT	CASSQDDRQDKAFF
.	.	TRBV18	TRBJ2-2	17	TGTGCCAGCTCACCATTACTAGAGCGGACCTACACCGGGGAGCTGTTTTTT	CASSPLLERTYTGELFF
.	.	TRBV6-5	TRBJ2-3	12	TGTGCCAGCATCGACTACACAGATACGCAGTATTTT	CASIDYTDTQYF
TRBD1	.	TRBV5-1	TRBJ1-3	15	TGCGCCAGCAGCTTGGGCAGGGGGCAAGGAAACACCATATATTTT	CASSLGRGQGNTIYF
TRBD2	once	TRBV7-9	TRBJ2-7	17	TGTGCCAGCAGCTTACTAGCGGGAGGCCCTCATACCTACGAGCAGTACTTC	CASSLLAGGPHTYEQYF
TRBD1	.	TRBV2	TRBJ1-5	15	TGTGCCAGCCAAGAGTTAACAGGGGGCAATCAGCCCCAGCATTTT	CASQELTGGNQPQHF
TRBD1	.	TRBV27	TRBJ1-1	15	TGTGCCAGCAGTTCATACAGGGGGATGAACACTGAAGCTTTCTTT	CASSSYRGMNTEAFF
.	once	TRBV18	TRBJ2-7	13	TGTGCCAGCTCACCAACCGGAGGCTACGAGCAGTACTTC	CASSPTGGYEQYF
.	.	TRBV29-1	TRBJ1-1	12	TGCAGCGTAAGAAGGGGAAACACTGAAGCTTTCTTT	CSVRRGNTEAFF
.	.	TRBV28	TRBJ2-7	13	TGTGCCAGCAGTTTAACCGTTACTTACGAGCAGTACTTC	CASSLTVTYEQYF
.	.	TRBV28	TRBJ1-4	12	TGTGCCAGCAGTCGCGACAGTTTAAAACTGTTTTTT	CASSRDSLKLFF
.	once	TRBV5-1	TRBJ2-3	13	TGCGCCAGCAGTCAGCGGAACACAGATACGCAGTATTTT	CASSQRNTDTQYF
.	.	TRBV7-2	TRBJ1-5	13	TGTGCCAGCAGCTTCACCACTCAACAGCCCCAGCATTTT	CASSFTTQQPQHF
.	.	TRBV10-3	TRBJ1-1	13	TGTGCCATCCGGGGGGGACAAAACACTGAAGCTTTCTTT	CAIRGGQNTEAFF
.	.	TRBV19	TRBJ1-5	14	TGTGCCAGTAGGAGCGGGCAGTCAAATCAGCCCCAGCATTTT	CASRSGQSNQPQHF
.	many	TRBV2	TRBJ1-4	15	TGTGCCAGCAGAGAGCTACAGGGAGTGGATGAAAAACTGTTTTTT	CASRELQGVDEKLFF
TRBD2	.	TRBV30	TRBJ2-3	15	TGTGCCTGGAGTCCGACGACTAGCGCTACAGATACGCAGTATTTT	CAWSPTTSATDTQYF
.	.	TRBV9	TRBJ1-1	13	TGTGCCAGCAGCGTAGGAGGAGGTTTGGTCGCTTTCTTT	CASSVGGGLVAFF
.	.	TRBV9	TRBJ1-3	16	TGTGCCAGCAGCGTAGCTCAGGGGAACTCTGGAAACACCATATATTTT	CASSVAQGNSGNTIYF
TRBD1	.	TRBV5-1	TRBJ1-5	14	TGCGCCAGCAGCGTGACAGGGGGCGGACAGCCCCAGCATTTT	CASSVTGGGQPQHF